This is a list of T cell receptor beta chains from one sample in a study of blood T cells in healthy people across ages. TCRdb called the 5' RACE reads again in MiXCR, with one record for every CDR3 protein. The sample yields 550,000 to 750,000 distinct CDR3 sequences, roughly 20% seen once. Sequencing was done on a sample of blood. The receptors shown here come from a man between 65 and 80 years old in good health. Each CDR3 is given with its conserved first and last residue. D genes are given only for firm matches. Clone size is shown for a subset of rows, as once, few, many or a class of expanded clone.

>-|TRBJ2-7|few|TRBV7-2
CASSLLDSWSPYEQYF
TGTGCCAGCAGTCTACTTGACAGCTGGTCACCCTACGAGCAGTACTTC
>TRBD2|TRBJ2-7|-|TRBV3-1
CASSLGLGDPYEQYF
TGTGCCAGCAGCCTGGGACTAGGAGACCCTTACGAGCAGTACTTC
>-|TRBJ2-7|few|TRBV5-1
CASSLARTYEQYF
TGCGCCAGCAGCTTGGCCAGAACCTACGAGCAGTACTTC
>-|TRBJ2-1|-|TRBV5-1
CASSLSSYSSYNEQFF
TGCGCCAGCAGCTTGTCATCGTACAGCTCCTACAATGAGCAGTTCTTC
>-|TRBJ1-1|once|TRBV3-1
CASSAVLGTEAFF
TGTGCCAGCAGCGCCGTTTTAGGGACTGAAGCTTTCTTT
>TRBD2|TRBJ2-7|many|TRBV7-2
CASKKGGTSGYEQYF
TGTGCCAGCAAGAAGGGCGGGACTAGCGGGTACGAGCAGTACTTC
>-|TRBJ2-4|-|TRBV19
CASKEIAKNIQYF
TGTGCCAGTAAGGAGATAGCCAAAAACATTCAGTACTTC
>-|TRBJ2-7|-|TRBV28
CASSPGDLSSYEQYF
TGTGCCAGCAGTCCCGGGGACCTTAGCTCCTACGAGCAGTACTTC
>TRBD2|TRBJ2-1|few|TRBV20-1
CSAREDLSGRVYNEQFF
TGCAGTGCTAGAGAGGACCTTAGCGGGAGGGTATACAATGAGCAGTTCTTC
>TRBD1|TRBJ2-5|few|TRBV5-4
CASRKDRGSETQYF
TGTGCCAGCAGAAAGGACAGGGGATCCGAGACCCAGTACTTC
>-|TRBJ2-3|-|TRBV20-1
CSAQGEGTDTQYF
TGCAGTGCCCAGGGGGAGGGCACAGATACGCAGTATTTT
>-|TRBJ1-5|few|TRBV2
CASNRGSNQPQHF
TGTGCCAGCAATAGGGGCAGCAATCAGCCCCAGCATTTT
>-|TRBJ2-7|-|TRBV20-1
CSAREARLVHEQYF
TGCAGTGCTAGAGAGGCCAGGTTAGTCCACGAGCAGTACTTC
>-|TRBJ2-5|few|TRBV20-1
CSAIPGGPETQYF
TGCAGTGCAATCCCTGGCGGCCCGGAGACCCAGTACTTC
>-|TRBJ2-1|-|TRBV15
CATSRAGTTYNEQFF
TGTGCCACCAGCAGAGCCGGGACAACCTACAATGAGCAGTTCTTC
>-|TRBJ1-6|-|TRBV2
CASSEALGRKNSPLHF
TGTGCCAGCAGTGAAGCACTGGGACGAAAAAATTCACCCCTCCACTTT
>TRBD1|TRBJ2-4|few|TRBV6-1
CASSGTGQNIQYF
TGTGCCAGCTCCGGGACAGGGCAAAACATTCAGTACTTC
>TRBD1|TRBJ2-2|-|TRBV20-1
CSASWQGAGGELFF
TGCAGTGCTAGTTGGCAGGGGGCTGGCGGGGAGCTGTTTTTT
>-|TRBJ1-2|few|TRBV20-1
CSARGGSYNYGYTF
TGCAGTGCTAGAGGGGGGTCATATAACTATGGCTACACCTTC
>-|TRBJ2-5|-|TRBV6-5
CASSYLRGVGKETQYF
TGTGCCAGCAGTTATCTCAGGGGGGTAGGAAAAGAGACCCAGTACTTC
>-|TRBJ1-4|few|TRBV19
CASSVRGEKLFF
TGTGCCAGTAGTGTCAGGGGTGAAAAACTGTTTTTT
>-|TRBJ1-1|-|TRBV7-9
CASSYDIQQGAAEAFF
TGTGCCAGCAGCTACGACATCCAGCAGGGCGCCGCTGAAGCTTTCTTT
>-|TRBJ2-6|-|TRBV6-5
CASSYSAGSGANVLTF
TGTGCCAGCAGTTACTCGGCAGGCTCTGGGGCCAACGTCCTGACTTTC
>-|TRBJ1-4|-|TRBV20-1
CSALDRRGNEKLFF
TGCAGTGCCCTCGACAGGAGGGGGAATGAAAAACTGTTTTTT
>-|TRBJ1-3|few|TRBV7-9
CASSSAPGLINTIYF
TGTGCCAGCAGCTCCGCCCCGGGACTGATAAACACCATATATTTT
>TRBD1|TRBJ1-5|-|TRBV6-6
CASSFRQGRDQPQHF
TGTGCCAGCAGTTTTAGACAGGGTCGGGATCAGCCCCAGCATTTT
>TRBD2|TRBJ2-3|-|TRBV5-1
CASSERLAGSDTQYF
TGCGCCAGCAGCGAAAGACTAGCGGGGTCGGATACGCAGTATTTT
>TRBD1|TRBJ1-1|-|TRBV9
CASSVVAGGNEAFF
TGTGCCAGCAGCGTAGTCGCAGGGGGCAATGAAGCTTTCTTT
>TRBD1|TRBJ2-3|-|TRBV20-1
CSASLQGVWTDTQYF
TGCAGTGCTAGCCTACAGGGGGTGTGGACAGATACGCAGTATTTT
>-|TRBJ2-5|-|TRBV29-1
CSVEGGRRKETQYF
TGCAGCGTTGAGGGCGGCAGGAGAAAAGAGACCCAGTACTTC
>TRBD2|TRBJ2-7|few|TRBV20-1
CSARVKPGLADYEQYF
TGCAGTGCTAGGGTCAAACCGGGACTAGCGGACTACGAGCAGTACTTC
>-|TRBJ2-5|-|TRBV5-1
CASASGSSVLETQYF
TGCGCCAGCGCGTCCGGGTCTTCCGTTTTGGAGACCCAGTACTTC
>-|TRBJ2-1|-|TRBV2
CASSEGWSSRVNEQFF
TGTGCCAGCAGTGAAGGGTGGTCTAGCAGGGTCAATGAGCAGTTCTTC
>TRBD1|TRBJ2-1|-|TRBV4-2
CASSQPGQGFYNEQFF
TGTGCCAGCAGCCAACCGGGACAGGGGTTCTACAATGAGCAGTTCTTC
>-|TRBJ2-3|once|TRBV29-1
CSVCSPGTSTDTQYF
TGCAGCGTTTGCTCGCCCGGGACTAGCACAGATACGCAGTATTTT
>TRBD1|TRBJ2-5|few|TRBV20-1
CSARGDRAETQYF
TGCAGTGCTAGAGGGGACAGGGCGGAGACCCAGTACTTC
>-|TRBJ2-1|few|TRBV5-1
CASSSPVTEQFF
TGCGCCAGCAGCTCGCCTGTCACTGAGCAGTTCTTC
>TRBD2|TRBJ2-7|-|TRBV20-1
CSAQRPLAGTYEQYF
TGCAGTGCGCAACGCCCCCTAGCGGGGACCTACGAGCAGTACTTC
>TRBD1|TRBJ1-3|-|TRBV15
CATSRDRVAGNTIYF
TGTGCCACCAGCAGGGACAGGGTGGCAGGAAACACCATATATTTT
>TRBD2|TRBJ2-7|-|TRBV6-5
CANSSTPGRGPGEQYF
TGTGCCAACAGTTCCACTCCCGGGAGGGGACCCGGCGAGCAGTACTTC
>TRBD2|TRBJ2-7|many|TRBV3-1
CASSRAGAGYEQYF
TGTGCCAGCAGCCGAGCGGGAGCTGGCTACGAGCAGTACTTC